This is a list of T cell receptor beta chains from one sample in a study of prognosis after radiotherapy for stage I lung cancer. One entry per CDR3 protein, called by TCRdb with MiXCR from the multiplex PCR reads. The sample shows roughly 30,000 distinct CDR3 sequences, 30% to 35% of them seen only once. Specimen: PBMCs, collected before or after stereotactic body radiation therapy (not recorded which). The origin of the receptors is a donor aged 50 or older with non-small cell lung cancer. Both conserved end residues are part of each CDR3. A D gene is named only where the DNA matches it firmly. Clone size appears in some rows only: once, few, many, or a class for an expanded clone.

j_call,clone_size,v_call,cdr3_length,d_call,cdr3_aa,cdr3_nt
TRBJ2-3,NA,TRBV6-5,11,NA,CASSYQHTQYF,TGTGCCAGCAGTTACCAGCATACGCAGTATTTT
TRBJ1-5,many,TRBV30,15,NA,CAWSFGASSNQPQHF,TGTGCCTGGAGCTTCGGGGCCTCTAGCAATCAGCCCCAGCATTTT
TRBJ2-1,many,TRBV18,12,NA,CASSLGTHEQFF,TGTGCCAGCTCACTGGGAACCCATGAGCAGTTCTTC
TRBJ2-1,many,TRBV27,12,NA,CASSFTGNEQFF,TGTGCCAGCAGTTTTACGGGGAATGAGCAGTTCTTC
TRBJ2-1,NA,TRBV12-3/TRBV12-4,13,TRBD2,CASSFGGRNEQFF,TGTGCCAGCAGTTTCGGCGGGAGGAATGAGCAGTTCTTC
TRBJ2-5,many,TRBV7-2,15,NA,CASSLGGRGRETQYF,TGTGCCAGCAGCTTAGGAGGGAGAGGGAGGGAGACCCAGTACTTC
TRBJ2-2,many,TRBV7-8,15,TRBD1,CASSLRQGSAGELFF,TGTGCCAGCAGCTTAAGACAGGGGAGCGCCGGGGAGCTGTTTTTT
TRBJ2-3,NA,TRBV20-1,19,TRBD2,CSARLYTGTSGRHGDTQYF,TGCAGTGCTAGACTATATACCGGGACTAGCGGGAGGCACGGAGATACGCAGTATTTT
TRBJ2-7,many,TRBV5-5,22,TRBD2,CASRPYILVILGLAGRRYEQYF,TGTGCCAGCAGACCCTACATACTTGTTATACTTGGACTAGCGGGGCGACGCTACGAGCAGTACTTC
TRBJ2-1,NA,TRBV5-1,14,NA,CASSRGAGHNEQFF,TGCGCCAGCAGCCGGGGGGCGGGGCACAATGAGCAGTTCTTC
TRBJ1-2,once,TRBV4-1,13,NA,CASKPSLGYGYTF,TGCGCCAGCAAACCATCGCTGGGGTATGGCTACACCTTC
TRBJ2-1,many,TRBV7-8,16,NA,CASSPAGSRSYNEQFF,TGTGCCAGCAGCCCCGCAGGGAGTCGCTCCTACAATGAGCAGTTCTTC
TRBJ1-2,once,TRBV2,13,NA,CASSTGNRYGYTF,TGTGCCAGCAGTACAGGGAATCGCTATGGCTACACCTTC
TRBJ2-2,many,TRBV5-1,15,TRBD1,CASSTGQADTGELFF,TGCGCCAGCAGTACGGGACAGGCGGACACCGGGGAGCTGTTTTTT
TRBJ2-5,few,TRBV29-1,16,TRBD2,CSVNEAAGGHPETQYF,TGCAGCGTCAATGAGGCCGCGGGAGGGCACCCGGAGACCCAGTACTTC
TRBJ2-7,many,TRBV30,12,NA,CAWSPRAYEQYF,TGTGCCTGGAGTCCTCGGGCCTACGAGCAGTACTTC
TRBJ1-1,many,TRBV11-2,15,TRBD1,CASSLSQGGDTEAFF,TGTGCCAGCAGCTTATCCCAGGGGGGGGACACTGAAGCTTTCTTT
TRBJ1-1,many,TRBV20-1,19,TRBD1,CSARGSQSDRVGDWTEAFF,TGCAGTGCTAGGGGTTCCCAGTCCGACAGGGTGGGTGATTGGACTGAAGCTTTCTTT
TRBJ1-2,many,TRBV5-1,16,TRBD1,CASSLTTGGGPRGYTF,TGCGCCAGCAGCTTGACTACAGGGGGAGGCCCTCGTGGCTACACCTTC
TRBJ2-2,NA,TRBV15,14,TRBD2,CATRTSGNTGELFF,TGTGCCACCAGGACTAGCGGGAACACCGGGGAGCTGTTTTTT
TRBJ1-1,many,TRBV10-3,11,NA,CAISENGEAFF,TGTGCCATCAGTGAGAACGGTGAAGCTTTCTTT
TRBJ2-5,many,TRBV6-5,12,NA,CASSYFGETQYF,TGTGCCAGCAGTTACTTTGGCGAGACCCAGTACTTC
TRBJ1-6,many,TRBV7-3,15,TRBD1,CASSLGQGGNSPLHF,TGTGCCAGCAGCTTAGGACAGGGGGGTAATTCACCCCTCCACTTT
TRBJ2-7,many,TRBV4-1,15,NA,CASSQAWALAGEQYF,TGCGCCAGCAGCCAAGCTTGGGCCCTGGCGGGCGAGCAGTACTTC
TRBJ2-4,many,TRBV6-1,17,TRBD1,CASSSDRPQLAKNIQYF,TGTGCCAGCAGCTCGGACAGGCCTCAACTAGCCAAAAACATTCAGTACTTC
TRBJ2-7,NA,TRBV6-4,16,TRBD2,CASSPPTGLAAYEQYF,TGTGCCAGCAGTCCACCTACGGGACTAGCGGCCTACGAGCAGTACTTC
TRBJ1-6,medium-sized,TRBV28,14,NA,CASRGRSYNSPLHF,TGTGCCAGCAGGGGCAGATCCTATAATTCACCCCTCCACTTT
TRBJ1-2,NA,TRBV28,15,NA,CASSPSVGSAYGYTF,TGTGCCAGCAGTCCTTCCGTCGGGTCTGCCTATGGCTACACCTTC
TRBJ1-2,many,TRBV5-6,12,NA,CASSPGDYGYTF,TGTGCCAGCAGCCCAGGGGACTATGGCTACACCTTC
TRBJ2-3,NA,TRBV5-1,14,NA,CASSLGVSTDTQYF,TGCGCCAGCAGCTTGGGGGTAAGCACAGATACGCAGTATTTT
TRBJ2-3,many,TRBV30,14,NA,CAWSQGLSTDTQYF,TGTGCCTGGAGCCAAGGGCTGAGCACAGATACGCAGTATTTT
TRBJ2-7,many,TRBV18,13,NA,CASSSGAGDEQYF,TGTGCCAGCTCCTCCGGGGCAGGGGACGAGCAGTACTTC
TRBJ2-7,many,TRBV11-3,14,NA,CASSLVSGSYEQYF,TGTGCCAGCAGCTTAGTTTCAGGGAGCTACGAGCAGTACTTC
TRBJ2-2,NA,TRBV29-1,12,NA,CSVEEGAVELFF,TGCAGCGTTGAAGAAGGTGCCGTTGAGCTGTTTTTT
TRBJ2-3,many,TRBV3-1,15,TRBD2,CASSHPGTSGIGQYF,TGTGCCAGCAGCCATCCCGGGACTAGCGGGATTGGGCAGTATTTT
TRBJ2-7,many,TRBV11-1,15,NA,CASSLVAGSGVEQYF,TGTGCCAGCAGCTTAGTGGCTGGGTCGGGCGTCGAGCAGTACTTC
TRBJ2-6,NA,TRBV28,16,TRBD1,CARNRGQVSGANALTF,TGTGCCAGAAATCGGGGACAGGTATCTGGGGCCAACGCCCTGACTTTC
TRBJ2-3,NA,TRBV20-1,18,TRBD2,CSASRPGLAGGPTDTQYF,TGCAGTGCTAGCCGACCGGGACTAGCGGGAGGGCCGACAGATACGCAGTATTTT
TRBJ1-1,NA,TRBV5-1,12,NA,CTSSLRVTEAFF,TGCACCAGCAGCTTGCGTGTTACTGAAGCTTTCTTT
TRBJ1-1,NA,TRBV6-4,13,NA,CASKEQYNTEAFF,TGTGCCAGCAAGGAACAATATAACACTGAAGCTTTCTTT
TRBJ2-3,many,TRBV5-5,14,NA,CASSTGPITDTQYF,TGTGCCAGCAGCACCGGGCCGATCACAGATACGCAGTATTTT
TRBJ2-5,many,TRBV27,16,TRBD2,CASSLYSGGTQETQYF,TGTGCCAGCAGTTTATATAGCGGGGGGACACAAGAGACCCAGTACTTC
TRBJ2-3,many,TRBV4-1,14,NA,CASSQRYDQRTQYF,TGCGCCAGCAGCCAAAGGTACGACCAGAGGACGCAGTATTTT
TRBJ1-5,NA,TRBV6-5,15,TRBD1,CASSFLHFSGTVLHF,TGTGCCAGCAGTTTCCTTCATTTTAGCGGGACAGTGCTTCATTTT
TRBJ1-4,many,TRBV4-1,15,NA,CASSQVGGTVEKLFF,TGCGCCAGCAGCCAAGTCGGGGGGACGGTGGAAAAACTGTTTTTT
TRBJ1-1,NA,TRBV6-2/TRBV6-3,17,NA,CASSLGGSCGRGTEAFF,TGTGCCAGCAGCCTCGGAGGGTCGTGTGGCCGCGGGACTGAAGCTTTCTTT
TRBJ1-2,medium-sized,TRBV28,10,NA,CASRGYGYTF,TGTGCCAGCAGAGGCTATGGCTACACCTTC
TRBJ2-1,many,TRBV6-1,13,NA,CASSEFGVSEQFF,TGTGCCAGCAGTGAATTCGGGGTTAGTGAGCAGTTCTTC
TRBJ1-1,once,TRBV6-1,11,NA,CASNHGTEAFF,TGTGCCAGCAACCATGGTACCGAGGCTTTCTTT
TRBJ2-5,many,TRBV2,12,NA,CASCDSKQTQYF,TGTGCCAGCTGTGACTCCAAGCAGACCCAGTACTTC
TRBJ1-1,many,TRBV5-1,14,TRBD1,CASGRTGDDTEAFF,TGCGCCAGCGGGAGAACAGGGGACGACACTGAAGCTTTCTTT
TRBJ1-2,many,TRBV7-2,14,TRBD1,CASSPQGTAYGYTF,TGTGCCAGCAGCCCTCAAGGGACAGCCTATGGCTACACCTTC
TRBJ2-3,many,TRBV10-3,16,NA,CAISGAQTGRADTQYF,TGTGCCATCAGTGGGGCCCAGACAGGGAGGGCAGATACGCAGTATTTT
TRBJ2-5,many,TRBV5-1,20,NA,CASSLPQTGTLAGKRGAQYF,TGCGCCAGCAGCTTGCCCCAGACAGGGACGCTAGCGGGCAAACGAGGGGCCCAGTACTTC
TRBJ2-1,NA,TRBV6-2/TRBV6-3,14,NA,CASSYKLDYNEQFF,TGTGCCAGCAGTTACAAACTAGATTACAATGAGCAGTTCTTC